The next 11 T cell receptor beta chains were all read from a single sample in a study of graft-versus-host responses after intestinal transplantation. Assay used: immunoSEQ multiplex PCR; TCRdb lists only in-frame clones, some missing. The sample carries about 57,000 clones, roughly 90% recorded once. Specimen: PBMCs, collected 26 days after transplant. The receptors originated from a human patient who received an intestinal transplant, so some T cells may come from the graft donor.

The chain joins TRBV29-1 to TRBJ2-7; 8 bases align to TRBD1. The trim removed 7 bases at V and 4 bases at J, leaving 30 bases unmatched. The CDR3 is 20 residues long. Germline V lookup: CDR1 SQVTM, CDR2 ANQGSEA. The DNA of the CDR3 is TGCAGCGCCACTTCCTATAGACAGGGGACCTTTTCATCAGGCTTTTACGAGCAGTACTTC. The encoded protein is CSATSYRQGTFSSGFYEQYF.

This chain links TRBV19 with TRBJ1-2; 10 bases match TRBD1. V lost 4 bases and J lost 0; bases outside the gene matches: 14. Germline V gives CDR1 LNHDA, CDR2 SQIVND (reference sequence). CDR3 length: 19 residues. CDR3 protein: CASSNPSGQGIRANYGYTF. CDR3 DNA: TGTGCCAGTAGTAACCCCTCGGGACAGGGGATCAGAGCTAACTATGGCTACACCTTC.

V and J are TRBV10-3 and TRBJ2-2; no definite D call. The CDR3 totals 16 residues. CDR1 ENHRY and CDR2 SYGVKD come from the germline V gene. Between the trimmed V and J ends, which lost 7 bases and 5 bases, there was a span of 20 bases. The CDR3 DNA is TGTGCCATCACCCGAGGTGGTGGCAAGTGGACCGGGGAGCTGTTTTTT. It codes for CAITRGGGKWTGELFF.

Comment on this clone: The junction differs from germline at one of its ends, possibly a read error. CDR3 in amino acids: CASSLSGTGALRDF. DNA for the CDR3: TGTGCCAGCAGTTTATCAGGGACAGGCGCCCTCCGGGACTTC. This chain links TRBV28 with TRBJ2-5; 8 nucleotides match TRBD1. The CDR3 extends over 14 amino acids. Germline values: CDR1 MDHEN, CDR2 SYDVKM.

The V call is TRBV28, the J call TRBJ1-5; D possibly corresponds to TRBD1 (5 bases). The CDR3 loop spans 14 amino acids. Trimming took 4 bases from V and 2 from J, leaving 9 bases between them. Germline V gene lookup returns CDR1 MDHEN and CDR2 SYDVKM. Here the CDR3 reads CASSSGIGNQPQHF. As DNA, the CDR3 is TGTGCCAGCAGTTCAGGGATCGGCAATCAGCCCCAGCATTTT.

This chain links TRBV9 with TRBJ2-1; 9 nucleotides line up with TRBD2. The germline V gene has CDR1 SGDLS and CDR2 YYNGEE. V was clipped by 3 bases and J by 6 bases; unmatched bases: 13. This CDR3 is 17 amino acids long. The DNA for the CDR3 is TGTGCCAGCAGCGCGGGGGGGGATAGCGGGAGCGGCAATGAGCAGTTCTTC. Protein: CASSAGGDSGSGNEQFF. Variable domain in full (rest from reference TRBV9 and TRBJ2-1): DSGVTQTPKHLITATGQRVTLRCSPRSGDLSVYWYQQSLDQGLQFLIQYYNGEERAKGNILERFSAQQFPDLHSELNLSSLELGDSALYFCASSAGGDSGSGNEQFFGPGTRLTVL.

V and J are TRBV28 and TRBJ2-1, with TRBD2 matching 8 bases. This CDR3 comprises 15 residues. Germline CDR1 is MDHEN and CDR2 is SYDVKM. Trimming at V came to 5 bases and at J to 4 bases, leaving 7 bases not matched to a gene. The CDR3 sequence: CASSPQRGQYNEQFF. The CDR3 DNA sequence: TGTGCCAGCAGTCCCCAGCGGGGGCAATACAATGAGCAGTTCTTC.

V is TRBV27 and J is TRBJ2-2; TRBD2 might be the D (5 bases). Germline V gene data show CDR1 as MNHEY and CDR2 as SMNVEV (reference sequence). CDR3 length: 15 residues. Between the trimmed V and J ends, which lost 5 bases and 8 bases, there was a span of 18 bases. CDR3 coding DNA: TGTGCCAGCAGTACACGGCACGGGTCGGGGGGGGAGCTGTTTTTT. Translated: CASSTRHGSGGELFF.

This chain connects TRBV10-2 to TRBJ1-2; D not resolved. The V and J ends lost 7 bases and 0 bases respectively, with 6 bases between them. Germline CDR1 reads WSHSY; CDR2 reads SAAADI. This CDR3 has 12 residues. The CDR3 region has the DNA TGCGCCAGCACCGGGTCTAACTATGGCTACACCTTC. Residues: CASTGSNYGYTF.

Only one count was recorded for this clone. This chain uses TRBV7-9 with TRBJ1-5, with 7 bases identical to TRBD1. The germline CDR1 and CDR2 sequences are SEHNR and FQNEAQ (reference sequence). V gave up 5 bases and J gave up 7 bases; unmatched junction bases: 11. The CDR3 is 15 amino acids. This CDR3 reads CASSTTGAGEQPQHF. Here the CDR3 DNA reads TGTGCCAGCAGCACCACAGGGGCGGGCGAGCAGCCCCAGCATTTT.

The rearrangement uses TRBV28 and TRBJ1-5; unclear D gene. This CDR3 spans 11 amino acids. From germline, CDR1 is MDHEN and CDR2 SYDVKM. Trimming shortened V by 7 bases and J by 11 bases, and 12 bases separated the two germline ends. CDR3 bases: TGTGCCAGCACCCACGGGAGGGCCCAGCATTTT. This codes for CASTHGRAQHF.